Following are 8 T cell receptor beta chains from one sample sequenced in a study of T cell clusters in autoimmune cytopenias. TRB amplification used approximately 0.25 ug of peripheral blood genomic DNA. Multiplex touch-down PCR amplified TRB using TRB-A and TRB-B pools in one tube. TCRdb reanalyzed the multiplex PCR reads, giving one entry per CDR3 protein sequence and no DNA. The listing records around 7,000 distinct CDR3 sequences. Sequenced sample: peripheral blood. The receptors come from a human donor with an autoimmune cytopenia or autoimmune hepatitis (not recorded which).

This clonotype is identified as medium-sized (0.01 to 0.1%) from frequency. The chain joins TRBV20-1 to TRBJ2-7; no DNA is available, so the TRBD2 call from TCRdb remains unchecked. This CDR3 spans 13 amino acids. Germline V lookup: CDR1 DFQATT, CDR2 SNEGSKA (reference sequence). CDR3 amino acids: CSAPLAGAYEQYF.

This chain uses TRBV12-3 or TRBV12-4 with TRBJ2-2; TCRdb gives TRBD1 as the D gene, but with no DNA this cannot be confirmed. CDR3 length equals 15 residues. The CDR3 spells CASRTDRGITGELFF.

The chain carries TRBV6-6 and TRBJ2-2; TCRdb indicates TRBD2, and absent DNA this call remains unverified. The CDR3 runs to 14 residues. Germline CDR1 and CDR2: MNHNY and SVGAGI (reference sequence). This CDR3 reads CATRPSGGVGELFF.

The J gene is TRBJ1-5, the V gene TRBV20-1; TCRdb's assignment of TRBD1 cannot be checked, as there is no DNA. The CDR3 contains 16 residues. Germline values: CDR1 DFQATT, CDR2 SNEGSKA (reference sequence). CDR3 amino acids: CSARDADSNLYQPQHF.

CDR3: CASIQGAGGSDTQYF. This sequence joins TRBV5-1 and TRBJ2-3; the TRBD2 assignment by TCRdb is unverifiable without DNA. Germline loops: CDR1 SGHRS, CDR2 YFSETQ. This CDR3 has 15 amino acids.

This chain joins TRBV12-3 or TRBV12-4 and TRBJ2-1; no DNA is available, so the TRBD2 call from TCRdb remains unchecked. This CDR3 has 17 residues. The CDR3 region is CASSPRRLAGGHNEQFF.

V is TRBV10-3 and J is TRBJ2-3; the D call from TCRdb, TRBD2, cannot be confirmed without DNA. The CDR3 runs to 16 residues. The germline gives CDR1 ENHRY, CDR2 SYGVKD. CDR3 loop: CAISAFQGGYTDTQYF.

This clonotype is identified as medium-sized (0.01 to 0.1%) from frequency. The CDR3 sequence is CSVETGAALSYTF. V usage is TRBV29-1 and J usage is TRBJ1-2; with no DNA, the TCRdb D assignment of TRBD1 cannot be verified. The CDR3 is 13 amino acids. CDR1 SQVTM and CDR2 ANQGSEA come from the germline V gene.